This is a list of T cell receptor beta chains from one sample in a study of blood T cell repertoires in COVID-19. Sequencing used immunoSEQ multiplex PCR; TCRdb keeps in-frame clones, though not all of them. This sample has about 100,000 clones, with more than 70% found just once. The sequencing input was peripheral blood. The receptor source for this set is a human donor in a cohort sampled during active COVID-19. Both conserved end residues are part of each CDR3. The order of the fields is J gene, V gene, D gene, clone size, CDR3 DNA, CDR3 protein. D genes are given only for firm matches. Rows may omit the clone size; those that give it use once, few, many or a size class.

J gene: TRBJ1-1; V gene: TRBV7-9; D gene: .; clone size: .; CDR3 DNA: TGTGCCAGCAGCCCCCAGGGCAACACTGAAGCTTTCTTT; CDR3 protein: CASSPQGNTEAFF
J gene: TRBJ1-5; V gene: TRBV6-5; D gene: .; clone size: .; CDR3 DNA: TGTGCCAGCAGCATCGCAGGCAGCAATCAGCCCCAGCATTTT; CDR3 protein: CASSIAGSNQPQHF
J gene: TRBJ1-6; V gene: TRBV6-5; D gene: .; clone size: .; CDR3 DNA: TGTGCCAGCAGTCGCCCAGGGACTCCTAAATCACCCCTCCACTTT; CDR3 protein: CASSRPGTPKSPLHF
J gene: TRBJ2-3; V gene: TRBV25-1; D gene: TRBD1; clone size: .; CDR3 DNA: TGTGCCACCCTAGGCCACAGGGGTGAGCAGTATTTT; CDR3 protein: CATLGHRGEQYF
J gene: TRBJ1-6; V gene: TRBV5-1; D gene: .; clone size: .; CDR3 DNA: TGCGCCAGCAGCTTCACACAGGGATATAATTCACCCCTCCACTTT; CDR3 protein: CASSFTQGYNSPLHF
J gene: TRBJ1-5; V gene: TRBV5-1; D gene: .; clone size: .; CDR3 DNA: TGCGCCAGCAGCTTGACGACAGGAGGCAATCAGCCCCAGCATTTT; CDR3 protein: CASSLTTGGNQPQHF
J gene: TRBJ2-5; V gene: TRBV7-6; D gene: TRBD2; clone size: .; CDR3 DNA: TGTGCCAGCAGCCCGGGACTAGCGGGAGGGCCCCAAGAGACCCAGTACTTC; CDR3 protein: CASSPGLAGGPQETQYF
J gene: TRBJ2-6; V gene: TRBV9; D gene: TRBD1; clone size: .; CDR3 DNA: TGTGCCAGCAGCGTCAACAGGGGCCCGGGGTCTGGGGCCAACGTCCTGACTTTC; CDR3 protein: CASSVNRGPGSGANVLTF
J gene: TRBJ1-6; V gene: TRBV5-6; D gene: TRBD1; clone size: .; CDR3 DNA: TGTGCCAGCAGCTATGGACAGGGGTATAATTCACCCCTCCACTTT; CDR3 protein: CASSYGQGYNSPLHF
J gene: TRBJ2-3; V gene: TRBV4-1; D gene: .; clone size: .; CDR3 DNA: TGCGCCAGCAGCCCTTCTCCGGGGGTTGGAGATACGCAGTATTTT; CDR3 protein: CASSPSPGVGDTQYF
J gene: TRBJ1-2; V gene: TRBV29-1; D gene: .; clone size: .; CDR3 DNA: TGCAGCGTGACCTCCCGACGGGTCGACGGCTACACCTTC; CDR3 protein: CSVTSRRVDGYTF
J gene: TRBJ2-3; V gene: TRBV21-1; D gene: .; clone size: .; CDR3 DNA: TGTGCCAGCAGCAAAAAGGGGAAGGAGGGCAGACTCACAGATACGCAGTATTTT; CDR3 protein: CASSKKGKEGRLTDTQYF
J gene: TRBJ2-7; V gene: TRBV9; D gene: .; clone size: few; CDR3 DNA: TGTGCCAGCAGCGCCAACGACCTGGGCGGGGAGCAGTACTTC; CDR3 protein: CASSANDLGGEQYF
J gene: TRBJ2-5; V gene: TRBV11-2; D gene: TRBD2; clone size: .; CDR3 DNA: TGTGCCAGCAGCCCGCCTGGACTAGCGGGGGGGCCCCGGGAGACCCAGTACTTC; CDR3 protein: CASSPPGLAGGPRETQYF
J gene: TRBJ2-1; V gene: TRBV4-3; D gene: .; clone size: .; CDR3 DNA: TGCGCCAGCAGCCCTAGGGGGAACGCTGAGCAGTTCTTC; CDR3 protein: CASSPRGNAEQFF
J gene: TRBJ2-7; V gene: TRBV6-5; D gene: TRBD1; clone size: .; CDR3 DNA: TGTGCCAGCAGTTGGACAGGGGGGAGCTCCTACGAGCAGTACTTC; CDR3 protein: CASSWTGGSSYEQYF
J gene: TRBJ2-5; V gene: TRBV5-1; D gene: .; clone size: .; CDR3 DNA: TGCGCCAGCAGCTTGGGAATAGCGGAGGGTGAGACCCAGTACTTC; CDR3 protein: CASSLGIAEGETQYF
J gene: TRBJ2-5; V gene: TRBV6-2/TRBV6-3; D gene: TRBD2; clone size: few; CDR3 DNA: TGTGCCAGCAGTTACAACCGGGGGGGCTTCTACTTC; CDR3 protein: CASSYNRGGFYF
J gene: TRBJ1-1; V gene: TRBV11-2; D gene: .; clone size: .; CDR3 DNA: TGTGCCAGCAGCCCCCAGGGCAGAGACAGAGGCACTGAAGCTTTCTTT; CDR3 protein: CASSPQGRDRGTEAFF
J gene: TRBJ2-7; V gene: TRBV3-1/TRBV3-2; D gene: TRBD2; clone size: .; CDR3 DNA: TGTGCCAGCAGCCAAGATCCCGGACTAGCGGGACGCTACGAGCAGTACTTC; CDR3 protein: CASSQDPGLAGRYEQYF
J gene: TRBJ1-2; V gene: TRBV10-3; D gene: .; clone size: .; CDR3 DNA: TGTGCCATCAGCGACAGTATCGCTAACTATGGCTACACCTTC; CDR3 protein: CAISDSIANYGYTF
J gene: TRBJ1-2; V gene: TRBV4-1; D gene: TRBD1; clone size: few; CDR3 DNA: TGCGCCAGCAGCCAACTGGGGCCAGGGGGCAGCTATGGCTACACCTTC; CDR3 protein: CASSQLGPGGSYGYTF
J gene: TRBJ1-5; V gene: TRBV6-2/TRBV6-3; D gene: .; clone size: .; CDR3 DNA: TGTGCCAGCAGTCGCCGATGGGAGGGGAATCAGCCCCAGCATTTT; CDR3 protein: CASSRRWEGNQPQHF
J gene: TRBJ2-6; V gene: TRBV10-3; D gene: TRBD1; clone size: .; CDR3 DNA: TGTGCCATCAAAGATGGGACAGGGGATGTCGGGGCCAACGTCCTGACTTTC; CDR3 protein: CAIKDGTGDVGANVLTF
J gene: TRBJ1-5; V gene: TRBV18; D gene: .; clone size: .; CDR3 DNA: TGTGCCAGCTCACCGTCGGACAGCTACTATCAGCCCCAGCATTTT; CDR3 protein: CASSPSDSYYQPQHF
J gene: TRBJ2-7; V gene: TRBV5-1; D gene: TRBD1; clone size: .; CDR3 DNA: TGCGCCAGCAGCTGGGACAGGGCCTCCTACGAGCAGTACTTC; CDR3 protein: CASSWDRASYEQYF
J gene: TRBJ2-6; V gene: TRBV6-5; D gene: .; clone size: .; CDR3 DNA: TGTGCCAGCAGCCCCCAGGGGCCTGGGGCCAACGTCCTGACTTTC; CDR3 protein: CASSPQGPGANVLTF